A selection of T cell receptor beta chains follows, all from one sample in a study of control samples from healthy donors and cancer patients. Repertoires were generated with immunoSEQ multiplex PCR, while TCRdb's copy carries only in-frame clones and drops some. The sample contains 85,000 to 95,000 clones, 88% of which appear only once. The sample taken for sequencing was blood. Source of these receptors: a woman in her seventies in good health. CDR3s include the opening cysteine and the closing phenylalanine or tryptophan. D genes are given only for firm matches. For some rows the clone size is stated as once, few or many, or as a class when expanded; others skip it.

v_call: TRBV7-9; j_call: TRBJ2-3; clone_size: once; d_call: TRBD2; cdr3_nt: TGTGCCAGCAGCCCTCTCGGCGGGAGGGCCACCACAGATACGCAGTATTTT; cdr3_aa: CASSPLGGRATTDTQYF
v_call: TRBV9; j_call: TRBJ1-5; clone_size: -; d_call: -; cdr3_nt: TGTGCCAGCAGCGTAGCCGCGGATCAGCCCCAGCATTTT; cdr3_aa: CASSVAADQPQHF
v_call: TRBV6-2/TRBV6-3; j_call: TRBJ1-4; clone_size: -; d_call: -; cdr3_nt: TGTGCCAGCAGCCGACAAATCGAAGAAAAACTGTTTTTT; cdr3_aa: CASSRQIEEKLFF
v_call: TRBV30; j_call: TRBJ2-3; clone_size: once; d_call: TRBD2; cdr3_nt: TGTGCCTGCGCGGGGGGCCCGGGGGATACGCAGTATTTT; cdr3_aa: CACAGGPGDTQYF
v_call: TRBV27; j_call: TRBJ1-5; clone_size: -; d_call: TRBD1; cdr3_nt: TGTGCCAGCAGTTTCACAGGGGGCAATCAGCCCCAGCATTTT; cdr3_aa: CASSFTGGNQPQHF
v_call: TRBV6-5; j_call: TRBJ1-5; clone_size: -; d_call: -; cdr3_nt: TGTGCCAGCAGTTACTCGCGGCAGGGCAATCAGCCCCAGCATTTT; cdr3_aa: CASSYSRQGNQPQHF
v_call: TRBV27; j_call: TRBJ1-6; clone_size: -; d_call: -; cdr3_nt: TGTGCCAGCAGTCAGGCCCCGGTGGTTCCCAATTCACCCCTCCACTTT; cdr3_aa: CASSQAPVVPNSPLHF
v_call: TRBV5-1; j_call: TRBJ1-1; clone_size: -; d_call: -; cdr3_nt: TGCGCCAGCAGCTTGGAGTTTGACACTGAAGCTTTCTTT; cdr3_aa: CASSLEFDTEAFF
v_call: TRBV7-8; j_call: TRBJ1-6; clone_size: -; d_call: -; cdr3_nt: TGTGCCAGCAGCTTACCAACAGCACCCCTCCACTTT; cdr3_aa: CASSLPTAPLHF
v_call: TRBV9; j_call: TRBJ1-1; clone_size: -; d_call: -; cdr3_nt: TGTGCCAGCAGCGTAGTAGAAGGACAGGCTTTCTTT; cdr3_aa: CASSVVEGQAFF
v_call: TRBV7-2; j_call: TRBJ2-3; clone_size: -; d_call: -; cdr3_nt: TGTGCCAGCAGCCCTCGGGCAGGTCCTACAGATACGCAGTATTTT; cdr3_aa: CASSPRAGPTDTQYF
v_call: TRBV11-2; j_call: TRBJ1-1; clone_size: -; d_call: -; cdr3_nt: TGTGCCAGCAGCTTAGACAGGTGGGACACTGAAGCTTTCTTT; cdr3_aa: CASSLDRWDTEAFF
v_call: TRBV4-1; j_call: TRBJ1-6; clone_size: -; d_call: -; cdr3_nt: TGCGCCAGCAGCCAAGAAGGTCGGGGTCCTACCAATTCACCCCTCCACTTT; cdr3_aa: CASSQEGRGPTNSPLHF
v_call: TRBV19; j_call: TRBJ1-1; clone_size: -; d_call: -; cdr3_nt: TGTGCCAGTAGTATAACTAACACTGAAGCTTTCTTT; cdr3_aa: CASSITNTEAFF
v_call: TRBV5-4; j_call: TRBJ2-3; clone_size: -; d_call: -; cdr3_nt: TGTGCCAGCAGCTCTCAGGGAACAGATACGCAGTATTTT; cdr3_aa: CASSSQGTDTQYF
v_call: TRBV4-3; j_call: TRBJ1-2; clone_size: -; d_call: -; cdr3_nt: TGCGCCAGCAGCCAAGTTACAGGGATCATGGGGTATGGCTACACCTTC; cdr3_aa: CASSQVTGIMGYGYTF
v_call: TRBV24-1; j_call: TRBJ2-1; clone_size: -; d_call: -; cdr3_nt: TGTGCCACCAGTGACCCAAATTCTTACAATGAGCAGTTCTTC; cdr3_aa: CATSDPNSYNEQFF
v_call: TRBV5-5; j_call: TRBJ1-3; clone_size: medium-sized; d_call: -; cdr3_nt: TGTGCCAGCAGCTTGGTGGGGCCCGGGCCAGGACCTGGAAACACCATATATTTT; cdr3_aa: CASSLVGPGPGPGNTIYF
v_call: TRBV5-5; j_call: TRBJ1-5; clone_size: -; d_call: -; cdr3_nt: TGTGCCAGCAGTTCCGGGACGACTAATCAGCCCCAGCATTTT; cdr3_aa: CASSSGTTNQPQHF
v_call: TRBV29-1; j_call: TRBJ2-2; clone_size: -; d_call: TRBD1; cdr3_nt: TGCAGCGTTGTGGGGGACAGGCCCAACACCGGGGAGCTGTTTTTT; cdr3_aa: CSVVGDRPNTGELFF
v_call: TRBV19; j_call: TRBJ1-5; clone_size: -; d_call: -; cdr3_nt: TGTGCCAGTAGTATAAATACAGGCAATCAGCCCCAGCATTTT; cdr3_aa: CASSINTGNQPQHF
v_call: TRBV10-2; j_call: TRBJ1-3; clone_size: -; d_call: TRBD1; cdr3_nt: TGCGCCAGCAGTTTCGACAGGGTTGGAAACACCATATATTTT; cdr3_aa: CASSFDRVGNTIYF
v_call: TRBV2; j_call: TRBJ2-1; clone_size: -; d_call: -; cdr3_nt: TGTGCCAGCGGGGGAAAGGGGGTTGAGCAGTTCTTC; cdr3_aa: CASGGKGVEQFF
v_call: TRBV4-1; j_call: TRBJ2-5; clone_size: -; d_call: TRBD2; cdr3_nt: TGCGCCAGCAGCCAAAGAGCGGGAGGGCCAGCAGAGACCCAGTACTTC; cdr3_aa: CASSQRAGGPAETQYF
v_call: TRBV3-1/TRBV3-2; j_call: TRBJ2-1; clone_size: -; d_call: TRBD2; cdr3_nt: TGTGCCAGCAGCCAAGTCAGCGGGGGGTGGAATGAGCAGTTCTTC; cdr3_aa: CASSQVSGGWNEQFF
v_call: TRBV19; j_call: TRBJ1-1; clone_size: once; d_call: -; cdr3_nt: TGTGCCAGTAGTAAGGCCTCCGGGACGGCGAACACTGAAGCTTTCTTT; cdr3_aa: CASSKASGTANTEAFF
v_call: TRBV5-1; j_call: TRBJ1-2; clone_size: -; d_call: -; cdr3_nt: TGCGCCAGCAGCCGGGACACCGAAGAGTATGGCTACACCTTC; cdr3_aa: CASSRDTEEYGYTF
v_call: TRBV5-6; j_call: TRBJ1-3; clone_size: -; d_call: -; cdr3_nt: TGTGCCAGCAGCTTTTCCGGTTCTGGAAACACCATATATTTT; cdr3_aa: CASSFSGSGNTIYF
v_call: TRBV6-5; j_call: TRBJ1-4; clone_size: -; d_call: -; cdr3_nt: TGTGCCAGCAGTCAGGGAAGTGAAAAACTGTTTTTT; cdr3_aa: CASSQGSEKLFF
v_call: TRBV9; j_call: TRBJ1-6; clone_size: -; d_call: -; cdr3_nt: TGTGCCAGCAGCGTAGACGGAGGCCTGTTTTTATCCTATAATTCACCCCTCCACTTT; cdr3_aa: CASSVDGGLFLSYNSPLHF
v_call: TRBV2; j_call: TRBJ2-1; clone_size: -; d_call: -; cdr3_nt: TGTGCCAGCAGTGTGGGAAGGCATGGGGATGAGCAGTTCTTC; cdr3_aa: CASSVGRHGDEQFF
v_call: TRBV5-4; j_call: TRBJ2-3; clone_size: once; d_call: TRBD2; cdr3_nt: TGTGCCAGCAGCTTGGGGTTGAGACTAGCGGGAGCAGATACGCAGTATTTT; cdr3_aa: CASSLGLRLAGADTQYF
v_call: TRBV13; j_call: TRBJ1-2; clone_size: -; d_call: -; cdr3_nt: TGTGCCAGCAGCTTAGATAGGACGGGAGGCTACACCTTC; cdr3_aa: CASSLDRTGGYTF
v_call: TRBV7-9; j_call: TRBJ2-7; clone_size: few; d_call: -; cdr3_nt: TGTGCCAGCAGCCTCTCGGGTATAGGCTACGAGCAGTACTTC; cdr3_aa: CASSLSGIGYEQYF
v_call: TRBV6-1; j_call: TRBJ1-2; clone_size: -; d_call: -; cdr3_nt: TGTGCCAGCAGTGAAGCAGGGCAGGTGGAGGGCTACACCTTC; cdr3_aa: CASSEAGQVEGYTF
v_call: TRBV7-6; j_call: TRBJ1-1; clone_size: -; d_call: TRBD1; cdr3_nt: TGTGCCAGCAGCCCGAGACAGGGCGTGAACACTGAAGCTTTCTTT; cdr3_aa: CASSPRQGVNTEAFF
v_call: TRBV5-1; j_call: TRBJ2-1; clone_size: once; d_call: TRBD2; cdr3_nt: TGCGCCAGCAGCTTTACTAGCGATGAGCAGTTCTTC; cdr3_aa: CASSFTSDEQFF
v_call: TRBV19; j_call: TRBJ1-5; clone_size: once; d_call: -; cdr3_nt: TGTGCCAGTTCAGGGGTCCTAAATCAGCCCCAGCATTTT; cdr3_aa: CASSGVLNQPQHF
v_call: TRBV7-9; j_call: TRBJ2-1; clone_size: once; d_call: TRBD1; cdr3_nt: TGTGCCAGCAGCTTATTAGTGACAGGGTCTTCCAATGAGCAGTTCTTC; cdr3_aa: CASSLLVTGSSNEQFF
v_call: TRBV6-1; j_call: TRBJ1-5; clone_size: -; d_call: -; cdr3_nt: TGTGCCAGCAGTGAAGACAGTAGCAATCAGCCCCAGCATTTT; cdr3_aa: CASSEDSSNQPQHF